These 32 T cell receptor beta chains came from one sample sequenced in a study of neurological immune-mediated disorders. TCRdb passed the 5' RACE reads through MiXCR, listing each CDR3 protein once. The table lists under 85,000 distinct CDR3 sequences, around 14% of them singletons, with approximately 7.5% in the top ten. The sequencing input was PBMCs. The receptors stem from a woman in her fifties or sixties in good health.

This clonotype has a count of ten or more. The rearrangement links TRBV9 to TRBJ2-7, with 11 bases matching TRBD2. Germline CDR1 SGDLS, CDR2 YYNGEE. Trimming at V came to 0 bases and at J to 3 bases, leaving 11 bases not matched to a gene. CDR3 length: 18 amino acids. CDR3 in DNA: TGTGCCAGCAGCGTAGCCGGGGCTAGCGGGGGGCCGGACTACGAGCAGTACTTC. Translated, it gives CASSVAGASGGPDYEQYF.

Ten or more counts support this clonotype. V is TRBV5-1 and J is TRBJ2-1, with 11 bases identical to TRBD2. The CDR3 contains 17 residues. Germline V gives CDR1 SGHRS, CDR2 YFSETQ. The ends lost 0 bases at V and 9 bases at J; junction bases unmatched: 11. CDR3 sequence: CASSLGLLAGELGEQFF. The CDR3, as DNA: TGCGCCAGCAGCTTGGGCTTACTAGCGGGAGAATTGGGTGAGCAGTTCTTC.

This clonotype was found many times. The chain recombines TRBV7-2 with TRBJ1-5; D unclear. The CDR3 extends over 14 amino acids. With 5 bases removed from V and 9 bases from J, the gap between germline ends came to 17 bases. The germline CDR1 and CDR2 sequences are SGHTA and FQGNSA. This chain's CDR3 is CASSQREVAGPQHF. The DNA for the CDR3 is TGTGCCAGCAGCCAGAGGGAGGTCGCGGGGCCCCAGCATTTT.

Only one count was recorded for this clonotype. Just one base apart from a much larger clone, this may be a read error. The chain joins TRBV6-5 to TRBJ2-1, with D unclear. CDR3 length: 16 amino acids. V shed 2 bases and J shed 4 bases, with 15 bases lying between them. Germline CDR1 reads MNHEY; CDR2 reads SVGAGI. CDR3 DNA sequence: TGTGCCAGCAGTTACCCTTCTTGGGTGTCGTACAATGAGCAGTTCTTC. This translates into CASSYPSWVSYNEQFF.

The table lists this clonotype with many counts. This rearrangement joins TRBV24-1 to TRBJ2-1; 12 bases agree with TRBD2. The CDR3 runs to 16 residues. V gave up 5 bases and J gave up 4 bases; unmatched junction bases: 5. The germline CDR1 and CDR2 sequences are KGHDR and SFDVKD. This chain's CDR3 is CATSGTSGNLYNEQFF. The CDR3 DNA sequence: TGTGCCACCAGTGGGACTAGCGGGAACCTTTACAATGAGCAGTTCTTC.

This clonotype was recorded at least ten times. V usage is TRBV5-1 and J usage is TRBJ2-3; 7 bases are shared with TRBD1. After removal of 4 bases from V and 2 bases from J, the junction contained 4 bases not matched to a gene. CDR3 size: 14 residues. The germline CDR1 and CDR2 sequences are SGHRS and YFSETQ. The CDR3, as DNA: TGCGCCAGCAGCAAGGGACAGAACACAGATACGCAGTATTTT. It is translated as CASSKGQNTDTQYF.

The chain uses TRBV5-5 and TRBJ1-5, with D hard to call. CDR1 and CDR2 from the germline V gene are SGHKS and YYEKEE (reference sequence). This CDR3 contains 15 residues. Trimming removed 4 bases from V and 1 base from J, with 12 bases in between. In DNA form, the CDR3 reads TGTGCCAGCAGCACCACGTCAGACAGCAATCAGCCCCAGCATTTT. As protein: CASSTTSDSNQPQHF.

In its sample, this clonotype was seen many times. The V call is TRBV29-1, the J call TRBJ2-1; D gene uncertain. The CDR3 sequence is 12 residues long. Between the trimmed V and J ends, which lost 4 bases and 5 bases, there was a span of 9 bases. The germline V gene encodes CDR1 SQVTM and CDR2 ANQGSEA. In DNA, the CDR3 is TGCAGCGTTGTGCGTTATCACAATGAGCAGTTCTTC. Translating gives CSVVRYHNEQFF.

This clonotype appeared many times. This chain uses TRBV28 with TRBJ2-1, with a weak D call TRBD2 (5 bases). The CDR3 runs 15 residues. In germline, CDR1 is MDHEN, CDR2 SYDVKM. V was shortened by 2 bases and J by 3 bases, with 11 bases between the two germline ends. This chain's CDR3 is CASSLRGKGYNEQFF. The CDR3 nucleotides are TGTGCCAGCAGTTTACGAGGGAAGGGCTACAATGAGCAGTTCTTC.

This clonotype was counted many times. In DNA, the CDR3 is TGCGCCAGCAGCTTGTTCGCAAGCGGGGGCGAGACCCAGTACTTC. It codes for CASSLFASGGETQYF. The gene calls are TRBV5-1 and TRBJ2-5, with 8 bases fitting TRBD2. Germline V lookup: CDR1 SGHRS, CDR2 YFSETQ. The trim removed 1 base at V and 5 bases at J, leaving 7 bases unmatched. This CDR3 is 15 amino acids long.

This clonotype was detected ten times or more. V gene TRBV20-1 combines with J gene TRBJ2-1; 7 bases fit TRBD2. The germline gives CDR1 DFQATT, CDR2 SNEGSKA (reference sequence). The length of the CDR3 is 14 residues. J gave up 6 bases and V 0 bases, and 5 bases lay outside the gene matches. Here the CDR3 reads CSARDYGRPNEQFF. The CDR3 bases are TGCAGTGCTAGAGATTACGGGAGGCCCAATGAGCAGTTCTTC.

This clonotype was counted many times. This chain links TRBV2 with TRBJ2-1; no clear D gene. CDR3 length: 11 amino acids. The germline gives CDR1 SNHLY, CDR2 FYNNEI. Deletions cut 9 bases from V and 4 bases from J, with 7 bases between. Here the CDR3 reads CASRLYNEQFF. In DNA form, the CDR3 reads TGTGCCAGTAGACTGTACAATGAGCAGTTCTTC.

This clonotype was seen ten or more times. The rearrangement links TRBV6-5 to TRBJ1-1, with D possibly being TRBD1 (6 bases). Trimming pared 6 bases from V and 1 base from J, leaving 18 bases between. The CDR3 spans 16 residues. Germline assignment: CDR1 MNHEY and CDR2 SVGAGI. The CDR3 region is CASRPPHPTGNTEAFF. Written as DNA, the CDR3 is TGTGCCAGCAGGCCGCCCCACCCGACAGGGAACACTGAAGCTTTCTTT.

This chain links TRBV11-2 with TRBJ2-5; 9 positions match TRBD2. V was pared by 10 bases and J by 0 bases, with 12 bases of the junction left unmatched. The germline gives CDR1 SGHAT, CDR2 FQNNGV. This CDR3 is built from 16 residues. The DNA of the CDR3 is TGTGCCACCTCACAGCGGGGGGCTACTAACCAAGAGACCCAGTACTTC. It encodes CATSQRGATNQETQYF.

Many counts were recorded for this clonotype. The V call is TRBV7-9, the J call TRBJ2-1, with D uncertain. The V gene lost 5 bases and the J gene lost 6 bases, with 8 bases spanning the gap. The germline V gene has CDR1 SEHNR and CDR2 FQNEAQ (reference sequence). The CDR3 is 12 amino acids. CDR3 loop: CASSRRSNEQFF. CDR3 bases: TGTGCCAGCAGCCGCCGTAGCAATGAGCAGTTCTTC.

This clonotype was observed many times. The CDR3 loop is CSVVVAGGSTDTQYF. In DNA form, the CDR3 reads TGCAGCGTTGTCGTGGCGGGGGGGAGCACAGATACGCAGTATTTT. The rearrangement uses TRBV29-1 and TRBJ2-3, with 9 positions matching TRBD2. Germline V gene sequence: CDR1 SQVTM, CDR2 ANQGSEA. This CDR3 spans 15 amino acids. V lost 4 bases and J lost 0; bases outside the gene matches: 5.

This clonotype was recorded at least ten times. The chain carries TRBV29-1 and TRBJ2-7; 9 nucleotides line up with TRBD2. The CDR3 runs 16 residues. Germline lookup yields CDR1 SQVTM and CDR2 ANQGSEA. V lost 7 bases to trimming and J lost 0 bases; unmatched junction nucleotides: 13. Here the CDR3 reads CSASGGVSGSSYEQYF. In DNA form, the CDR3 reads TGCAGCGCTTCCGGCGGGGTTAGCGGGAGCTCCTACGAGCAGTACTTC.

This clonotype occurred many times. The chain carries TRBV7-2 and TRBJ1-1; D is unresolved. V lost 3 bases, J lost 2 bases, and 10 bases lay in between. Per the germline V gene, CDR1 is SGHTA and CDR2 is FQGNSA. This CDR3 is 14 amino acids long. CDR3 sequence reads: CASSFTPYNTEAFF. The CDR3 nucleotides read TGTGCCAGCAGCTTCACACCTTATAACACTGAAGCTTTCTTT.

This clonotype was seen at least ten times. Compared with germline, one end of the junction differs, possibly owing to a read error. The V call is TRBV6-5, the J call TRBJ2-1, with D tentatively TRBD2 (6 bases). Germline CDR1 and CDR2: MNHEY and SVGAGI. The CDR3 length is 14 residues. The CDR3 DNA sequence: TGTGCCAGCAGCTACTACGGAGGGGTGGATGAGCAGTTCTTC. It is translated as CASSYYGGVDEQFF.

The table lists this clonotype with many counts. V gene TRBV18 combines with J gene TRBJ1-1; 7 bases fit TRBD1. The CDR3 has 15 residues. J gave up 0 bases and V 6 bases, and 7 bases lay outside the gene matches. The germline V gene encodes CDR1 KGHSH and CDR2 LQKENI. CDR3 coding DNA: TGTGCCAGCTCCGGGACAGCGAGAATGAACACTGAAGCTTTCTTT. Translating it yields CASSGTARMNTEAFF.

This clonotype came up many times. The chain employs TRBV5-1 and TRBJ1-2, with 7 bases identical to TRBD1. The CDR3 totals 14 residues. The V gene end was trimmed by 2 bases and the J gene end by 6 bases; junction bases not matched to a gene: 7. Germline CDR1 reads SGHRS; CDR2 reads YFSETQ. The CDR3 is CASSLKRGRDGYTF. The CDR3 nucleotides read TGCGCCAGCAGCTTAAAGAGGGGGCGAGATGGCTACACCTTC.

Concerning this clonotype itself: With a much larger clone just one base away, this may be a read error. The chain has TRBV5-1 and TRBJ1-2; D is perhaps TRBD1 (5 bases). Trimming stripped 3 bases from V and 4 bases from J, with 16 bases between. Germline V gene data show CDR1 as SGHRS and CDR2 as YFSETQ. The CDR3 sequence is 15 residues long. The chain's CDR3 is CASSSRRVRTYGYTF. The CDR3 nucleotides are TGCGCCAGCAGCTCCCGCAGGGTACGGACCTATGGCTACACCTTC. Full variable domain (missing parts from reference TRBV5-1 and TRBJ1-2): KAGVTQTPRYLIKTRGQQVTLSCSPISGHRSVSWYQQTPGQGLQFLFEYFSETQRNKGNFPGRFSGRQFSNSRSEMNVSTLELGDSALYLCASSSRRVRTYGYTFGSGTRLTVV.

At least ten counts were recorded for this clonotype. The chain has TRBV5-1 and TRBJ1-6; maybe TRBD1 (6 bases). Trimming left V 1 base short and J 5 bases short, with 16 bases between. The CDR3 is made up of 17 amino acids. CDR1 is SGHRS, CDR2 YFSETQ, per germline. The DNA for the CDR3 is TGCGCCAGCAGCTTGAGCCCCGGGACATACGATAATTCACCCCTCCACTTT. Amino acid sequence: CASSLSPGTYDNSPLHF.

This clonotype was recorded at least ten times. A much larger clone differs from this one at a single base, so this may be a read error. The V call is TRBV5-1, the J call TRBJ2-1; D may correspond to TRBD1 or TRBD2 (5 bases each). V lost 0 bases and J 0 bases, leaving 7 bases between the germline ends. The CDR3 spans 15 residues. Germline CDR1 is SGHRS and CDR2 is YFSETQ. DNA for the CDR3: TGCGCCAGCAGCTTGGACGGGACCTCCTACAATGAGCAGTTCTTC. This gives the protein CASSLDGTSYNEQFF. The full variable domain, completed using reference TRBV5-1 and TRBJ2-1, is KAGVTQTPRYLIKTRGQQVTLSCSPISGHRSVSWYQQTPGQGLQFLFEYFSETQRNKGNFPGRFSGRQFSNSRSEMNVSTLELGDSALYLCASSLDGTSYNEQFFGPGTRLTVL.

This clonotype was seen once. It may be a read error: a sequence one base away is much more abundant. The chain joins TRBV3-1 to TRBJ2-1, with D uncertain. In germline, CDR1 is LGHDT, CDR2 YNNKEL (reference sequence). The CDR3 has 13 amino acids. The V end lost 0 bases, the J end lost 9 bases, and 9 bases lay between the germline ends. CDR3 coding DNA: TGTGCCAGCAGCCAAGATCTGTGGGGTGAGCAGTTCTTC. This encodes CASSQDLWGEQFF.

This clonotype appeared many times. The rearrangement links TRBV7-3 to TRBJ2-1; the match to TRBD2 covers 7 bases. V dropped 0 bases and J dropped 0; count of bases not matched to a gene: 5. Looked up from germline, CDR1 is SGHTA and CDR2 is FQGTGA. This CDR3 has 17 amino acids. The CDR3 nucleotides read TGTGCCAGCAGCTTAACGGTACTAGCGAGCTCCTACAATGAGCAGTTCTTC. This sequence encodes CASSLTVLASSYNEQFF.

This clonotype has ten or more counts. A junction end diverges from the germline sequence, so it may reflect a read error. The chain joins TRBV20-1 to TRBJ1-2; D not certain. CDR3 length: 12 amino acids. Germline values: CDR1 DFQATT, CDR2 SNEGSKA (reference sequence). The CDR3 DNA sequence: TGCAGTGCTAGAGGTGGATTTGGGGAGCCCCCCTTC. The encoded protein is CSARGGFGEPPF.

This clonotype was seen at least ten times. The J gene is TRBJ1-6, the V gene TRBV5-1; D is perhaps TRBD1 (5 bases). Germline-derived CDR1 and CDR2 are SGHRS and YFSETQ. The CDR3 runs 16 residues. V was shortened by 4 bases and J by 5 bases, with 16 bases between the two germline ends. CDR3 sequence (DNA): TGCGCCAGCAGCGTCGGAGGGGTGTTCAATAATTCACCCCTCCACTTT. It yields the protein CASSVGGVFNNSPLHF.

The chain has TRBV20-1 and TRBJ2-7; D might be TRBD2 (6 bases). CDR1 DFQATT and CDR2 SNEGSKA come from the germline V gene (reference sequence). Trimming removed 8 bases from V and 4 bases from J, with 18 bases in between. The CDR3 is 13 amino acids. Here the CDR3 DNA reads TGCAGTACTCGGCTAGCGAGTAGGTACGAGCAGTACTTC. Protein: CSTRLASRYEQYF.

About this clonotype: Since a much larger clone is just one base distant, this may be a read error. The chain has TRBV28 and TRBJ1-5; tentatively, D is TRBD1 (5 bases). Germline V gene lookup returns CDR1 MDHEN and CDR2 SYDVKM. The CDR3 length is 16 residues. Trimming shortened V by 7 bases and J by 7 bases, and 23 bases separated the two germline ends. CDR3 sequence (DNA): TGTGCCAGCAATTCGACCGGTCACGCGGAGGGGCAGCCCCAGCATTTT. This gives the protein CASNSTGHAEGQPQHF.

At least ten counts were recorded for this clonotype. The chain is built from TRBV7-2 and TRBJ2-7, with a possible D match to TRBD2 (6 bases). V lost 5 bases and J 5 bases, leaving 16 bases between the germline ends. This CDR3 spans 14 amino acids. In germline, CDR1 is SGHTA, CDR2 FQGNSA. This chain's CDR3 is CASSRAGQSDEQYF. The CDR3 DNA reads TGTGCCAGCAGCAGAGCGGGCCAGAGCGACGAGCAGTACTTC.

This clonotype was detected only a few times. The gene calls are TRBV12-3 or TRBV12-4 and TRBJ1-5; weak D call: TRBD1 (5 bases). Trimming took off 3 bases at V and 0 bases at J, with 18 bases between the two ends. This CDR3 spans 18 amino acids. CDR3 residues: CASSFSRDRGYSNQPQHF. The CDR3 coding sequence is TGTGCCAGCAGTTTTTCCAGGGACCGCGGTTATAGCAATCAGCCCCAGCATTTT.